These T cell receptor delta chains were read from a single sample in a study of gamma-delta chains in newborns, infants, children. TCRdb processed the reads again with the CATT caller. The sample includes 10,000 to 13,000 delta-chain clones, around 3.5% seen only once; the top ten take 8.5% to 10%. Sequences were obtained from blood. The receptors here all came from a child who was a newborn, infant or young child, either healthy, febrile or measles-vaccinated (not recorded which). CDR3s include the opening cysteine and the closing phenylalanine or tryptophan. The order of the fields is D gene, V gene, clone size, J gene, CDR3 protein, CDR3 DNA. A D gene is named only where the DNA matches it firmly. Part of the rows lack a size; the others show once, few, many or a class for expanded clones.

d_call: TRDD3
v_call: TRDV2
clone_size: few
j_call: TRDJ1
cdr3_aa: CACDTLPRRDTRGQLIF
cdr3_nt: TGTGCCTGTGACACCCTTCCTCGGCGGGATACGCGTGGTCAGCTCATCTTT

d_call: TRDD3
v_call: TRDV1
clone_size: NA
j_call: TRDJ1
cdr3_aa: CALGEAGDTSDKLIF
cdr3_nt: TGTGCTCTTGGGGAAGCGGGGGATACAAGCGATAAACTCATCTTT

d_call: NA
v_call: TRDV1
clone_size: few
j_call: TRDJ3
cdr3_aa: CALGEPPLRWDTRQMFF
cdr3_nt: TGTGCTCTTGGGGAACCCCCCCTGCGGTGGGACACCCGACAGATGTTTTTC

d_call: NA
v_call: TRDV3
clone_size: NA
j_call: TRDJ2
cdr3_aa: CASLFPPRSGTAQLFF
cdr3_nt: TGTGCCTCCCTCTTCCCACCCCGATCCGGGACAGCACAACTCTTCTTT

d_call: TRDD3
v_call: TRAV29/DV5
clone_size: few
j_call: TRDJ1
cdr3_aa: CAASAVPSTYWGNKLIF
cdr3_nt: TGTGCAGCAAGCGCGGTACCCTCAACCTACTGGGGTAACAAACTCATCTTT

d_call: NA
v_call: TRDV2
clone_size: few
j_call: TRDJ3
cdr3_aa: CACDTIRGLDGSWDTRQMFF
cdr3_nt: TGTGCCTGTGACACCATCCGGGGTTTAGACGGCTCCTGGGACACCCGACAGATGTTTTTC

d_call: NA
v_call: TRDV1
clone_size: few
j_call: TRDJ1
cdr3_aa: CALGELFLPQDRTDKLIF
cdr3_nt: TGTGCTCTTGGGGAACTCTTCCTCCCACAAGACCGCACCGATAAACTCATCTTT

d_call: TRDD3
v_call: TRDV2
clone_size: NA
j_call: TRDJ3
cdr3_aa: CACDILGDTSWDTRQTFF
cdr3_nt: TGTGCCTGTGACATACTGGGGGATACCTCCTGGGACACCCGACAGACGTTTTTC

d_call: NA
v_call: TRDV3
clone_size: few
j_call: TRDJ1
cdr3_aa: CARLHGATEGFDKLIF
cdr3_nt: TGTGCCCGGCTTCATGGGGCCACCGAGGGGTTTGATAAACTCATCTTT

d_call: NA
v_call: TRDV1
clone_size: NA
j_call: TRDJ2
cdr3_aa: CALGEHFPSRGPWRSLTAQLFF
cdr3_nt: TGTGCTCTTGGGGAACATTTTCCATCCCGGGGCCCCTGGAGGTCTTTGACAGCACAACTCTTCTTT

d_call: NA
v_call: TRDV3
clone_size: NA
j_call: TRDJ1
cdr3_aa: CASACVAANKLIF
cdr3_nt: TGTGCCTCCGCATGCGTTGCCGCCAATAAACTCATCTTT

d_call: NA
v_call: TRDV2
clone_size: medium-sized
j_call: TRDJ1
cdr3_aa: CACDALDTDKLIF
cdr3_nt: TGTGCCTGTGATGCTTTGGACACCGATAAACTCATCTTT

d_call: TRDD3
v_call: TRDV1
clone_size: NA
j_call: TRDJ1
cdr3_aa: CALGKLAGGTGGTDKLIF
cdr3_nt: TGTGCTCTTGGGAAGTTGGCGGGGGGTACTGGGGGCACCGATAAACTCATCTTT

d_call: TRDD3
v_call: TRAV29/DV5
clone_size: medium-sized
j_call: TRDJ1
cdr3_aa: CAASRTQGIRTYTDKLIF
cdr3_nt: TGTGCAGCAAGCAGAACTCAGGGGATACGTACCTACACCGATAAACTCATCTTT

d_call: NA
v_call: TRDV1
clone_size: NA
j_call: TRDJ1
cdr3_aa: CALRGLPSSTGCTDKLIF
cdr3_nt: TGTGCTCTCAGAGGCCTTCCTTCGAGTACTGGGTGCACCGATAAACTCATCTTT

d_call: TRDD3
v_call: TRDV2
clone_size: medium-sized
j_call: TRDJ1
cdr3_aa: CACDSLGLNDKLIF
cdr3_nt: TGTGCCTGTGACTCACTGGGGTTAAACGATAAACTCATCTTT

d_call: TRDD3
v_call: TRDV1
clone_size: NA
j_call: TRDJ1
cdr3_aa: CALGERGGGIRGYLYDTDKLIF
cdr3_nt: TGTGCTCTTGGGGAACGAGGTGGGGGAATCCGGGGATACTTATATGACACCGATAAACTCATCTTT

d_call: NA
v_call: TRDV1
clone_size: NA
j_call: TRDJ1
cdr3_aa: CALGEASETFITLRGSKYTDKLIF
cdr3_nt: TGTGCTCTTGGGGAAGCGTCGGAGACCTTTATCACACTGAGGGGAAGCAAGTACACCGATAAACTCATCTTT

d_call: TRDD3
v_call: TRAV29/DV5
clone_size: NA
j_call: TRDJ1
cdr3_aa: CAARMTSYRPPSTGGYSDTDKLTF
cdr3_nt: TGTGCAGCAAGGATGACTTCCTACCGCCCGCCGAGTACTGGGGGATACTCGGACACCGATAAACTCACCTTT

d_call: NA
v_call: TRAV29/DV5
clone_size: few
j_call: TRDJ1
cdr3_aa: CAASAQDGFEGSGYTDKLIF
cdr3_nt: TGTGCAGCAAGCGCACAGGATGGTTTTGAGGGATCAGGGTACACCGATAAACTCATCTTT

d_call: NA
v_call: TRDV1
clone_size: few
j_call: TRDJ1
cdr3_aa: CALGEPTSPLYEFLRWYTDKLIF
cdr3_nt: TGTGCTCTTGGGGAACCAACGTCCCCATTATACGAATTCCTGAGGTGGTACACCGATAAACTCATCTTT

d_call: NA
v_call: TRDV1
clone_size: few
j_call: TRDJ1
cdr3_aa: CALGEGALYTDKLTF
cdr3_nt: TGTGCTCTTGGGGAGGGGGCGTTATACACCGATAAACTCACCTTT

d_call: TRDD3
v_call: TRDV1
clone_size: few
j_call: TRDJ1
cdr3_aa: CALGEHLRPSYLGDISDKLIF
cdr3_nt: TGTGCTCTTGGGGAGCATCTACGTCCGTCGTATCTGGGGGATATAAGCGATAAACTCATCTTT

d_call: TRDD3
v_call: TRDV1
clone_size: few
j_call: TRDJ1
cdr3_aa: CALGELVIYWGIDDDKLIF
cdr3_nt: TGTGCTCTTGGGGAACTAGTGATTTACTGGGGGATAGACGACGATAAACTCATCTTT

d_call: NA
v_call: TRDV1
clone_size: few
j_call: TRDJ3
cdr3_aa: CALGELRASWDTRQMFF
cdr3_nt: TGTGCTCTTGGGGAACTTCGAGCGTCTTGGGACACCCGACAGATGTTTTTC

d_call: TRDD3
v_call: TRDV1
clone_size: NA
j_call: TRDJ1
cdr3_aa: CALGELFTMSYLSKLGDIRLIF
cdr3_nt: TGTGCTCTTGGGGAACTGTTCACGATGTCCTACCTTTCTAAACTGGGGGATATTCGACTCATCTTT

d_call: TRDD3
v_call: TRAV29/DV5
clone_size: NA
j_call: TRDJ1
cdr3_aa: CAAVVSAQLGAFTDKLIF
cdr3_nt: TGTGCAGCGGTGGTTTCCGCGCAACTGGGGGCCTTCACCGATAAACTCATCTTT

d_call: NA
v_call: TRDV2
clone_size: few
j_call: TRDJ3
cdr3_aa: CACDTVGDVGRDTRQMFF
cdr3_nt: TGTGCCTGTGACACCGTAGGGGATGTGGGCCGGGACACCCGACAGATGTTTTTC

d_call: TRDD3
v_call: TRDV1
clone_size: medium-sized
j_call: TRDJ1
cdr3_aa: CALGELSGIGGATDKLIF
cdr3_nt: TGTGCTCTTGGGGAACTATCGGGGATAGGTGGGGCCACCGATAAACTCATCTTT